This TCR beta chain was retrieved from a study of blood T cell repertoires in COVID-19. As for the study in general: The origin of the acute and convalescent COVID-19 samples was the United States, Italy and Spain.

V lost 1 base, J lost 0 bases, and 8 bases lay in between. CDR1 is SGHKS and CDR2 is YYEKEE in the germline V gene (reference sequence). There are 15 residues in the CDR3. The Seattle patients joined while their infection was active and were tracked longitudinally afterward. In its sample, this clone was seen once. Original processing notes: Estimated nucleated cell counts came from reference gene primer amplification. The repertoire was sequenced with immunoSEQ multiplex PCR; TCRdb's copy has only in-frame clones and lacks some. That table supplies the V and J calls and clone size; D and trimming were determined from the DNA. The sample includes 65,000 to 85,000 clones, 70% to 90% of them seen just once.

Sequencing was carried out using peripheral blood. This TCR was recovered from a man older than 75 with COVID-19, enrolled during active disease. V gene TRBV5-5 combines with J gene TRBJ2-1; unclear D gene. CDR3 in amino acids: CASSLFMSSYNEQFF. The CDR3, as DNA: TGTGCCAGCAGCTTGTTCATGTCCTCCTACAATGAGCAGTTCTTC. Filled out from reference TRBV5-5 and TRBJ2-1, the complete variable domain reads DAGVTQSPTHLIKTRGQQVTLRCSPISGHKSVSWYQQVLGQGPQFIFQYYEKEERGRGNFPDRFSARQFPNYSSELNVNALLLGDSALYLCASSLFMSSYNEQFFGPGTRLTVL.